Shown below are 18 T cell receptor beta chains from a single sample sequenced in a study of cytomegalovirus exposure and HLA in healthy donors. The data were produced by immunoSEQ multiplex PCR, yet TCRdb's version contains in-frame clones alone and is incomplete. The table records roughly 300,000 clones, around 86% of them present only once. The sequencing sample was made of PBMCs. The receptors stem from a woman under 30 in good health and CMV-seronegative.

The chain combines TRBV25-1 with TRBJ2-2; possible D gene TRBD1, 5 bases. V was cut by 6 bases and J by 3 bases, with 14 bases left in between. The germline gives CDR1 MGHDK, CDR2 SYGVNS. This CDR3 comprises 15 residues. The CDR3 here is CASSPGRADTGELFF. CDR3 DNA sequence: TGTGCCAGCAGCCCCGGCAGGGCTGACACCGGGGAGCTGTTTTTT.

This chain connects TRBV4-1 to TRBJ1-5; tentative D call: TRBD1 (6 bases). Trimming cost V 1 base and J 5 bases, with 12 bases left between them. This CDR3 has 15 amino acids. Germline V CDR1 and CDR2: MGHRA, YSYEKL. The CDR3 reads CASSQADRRDQPQHF. The CDR3 bases are TGCGCCAGCAGCCAAGCGGACAGACGGGATCAGCCCCAGCATTTT.

For this clone: Other DNA sequences in this specimen translate into the identical CDR3. The V and J genes are TRBV6-5 and TRBJ2-7; no clear D gene. The germline V and J ends were trimmed by 3 bases and 1 base, with 7 bases remaining between them. This CDR3 has 13 amino acids. The V gene's germline CDR1 is MNHEY and CDR2 SVGAGI. The CDR3 bases are TGTGCCAGCAGTTATGGGCAGTCCTACGAGCAGTACTTC. This codes for CASSYGQSYEQYF.

The count of this clone is one. The V call is TRBV19, the J call TRBJ1-2, with D uncertain. Trimming pared 3 bases from V and 8 bases from J, leaving 10 bases between. The CDR3 totals 12 residues. Germline V lookup: CDR1 LNHDA, CDR2 SQIVND (reference sequence). CDR3 protein: CASSIPGFGYTF. The CDR3 bases are TGTGCCAGTAGTATCCCCGGTTTCGGCTACACCTTC.

In this sample, this clone turned up once. The V and J genes are TRBV15 and TRBJ1-2; 10 bases are shared with TRBD1. The CDR3 covers 14 residues. Germline CDR1 is LNHNV and CDR2 is YYDKDF (reference sequence). J lost 5 bases, V lost 5 bases, and 5 bases had no gene match. The CDR3 DNA sequence: TGTGCCACCAGCCCCGGGGACAGGGGTTATGGCTACACCTTC. Amino acids: CATSPGDRGYGYTF.

V is TRBV5-4 and J is TRBJ2-7; possible D gene TRBD2, 5 bases. The CDR3 length is 14 residues. Per the germline V gene, CDR1 is SGHNT and CDR2 is YYREEE (reference sequence). Between the trimmed V and J ends, which lost 0 bases and 4 bases, there was a span of 11 bases. The CDR3 nucleotides read TGTGCCAGCAGCTTGGGTTTTACGGGGTACGAGCAGTACTTC. Translating gives CASSLGFTGYEQYF.

The chain couples TRBV15 to TRBJ2-7; 7 bases map to TRBD1. The CDR3 sequence is 15 residues long. With V trimmed by 0 bases and J by 1 base, 3 bases remained unmatched. The V gene's germline CDR1 is LNHNV and CDR2 YYDKDF (reference sequence). The CDR3, as DNA: TGTGCCACCAGCAGAGAGGTGGGACAGTCCTACGAGCAGTACTTC. Encoded protein: CATSREVGQSYEQYF.

The chain links TRBV29-1 to TRBJ1-1; D is ambiguous. V was clipped by 6 bases and J by 1 base, with 6 bases between them. Looked up from germline, CDR1 is SQVTM and CDR2 is ANQGSEA. There are 11 residues in the CDR3. The CDR3 sequence is CSVSRNTEAFF. CDR3 DNA sequence: TGCAGCGTAAGTAGGAACACTGAAGCTTTCTTT. The full variable domain, rest sourced from reference TRBV29-1 and TRBJ1-1, is SAVISQKPSRDICQRGTSLTIQCQVDSQVTMMFWYRQQPGQSLTLIATANQGSEATYESGFVIDKFPISRPNLTFSTLTVSNMSPEDSSIYLCSVSRNTEAFFGQGTRLTVV.

The sample holds a few counts of this clone. The chain has TRBV2 and TRBJ2-7; D is possibly TRBD2 (5 bases). Per the germline V gene, CDR1 is SNHLY and CDR2 is FYNNEI. The CDR3 has 13 amino acids. V lost 5 bases and J lost 2, with 10 bases in between. The CDR3 region is CASSYGLPYEQYF. In nucleotides, the CDR3 is TGTGCCAGCAGTTACGGACTCCCCTACGAGCAGTACTTC.

The gene calls are TRBV2 and TRBJ2-5, with 10 bases lining up with TRBD1. The length of the CDR3 is 14 residues. The V gene's germline CDR1 is SNHLY and CDR2 FYNNEI. The junction had 6 bases not matched to a gene; V was cut back by 6 bases and J by 5 bases. The chain's CDR3 is CASRDRGWKETQYF. The CDR3 DNA is TGTGCCAGCAGGGACAGGGGGTGGAAGGAGACCCAGTACTTC.

The chain couples TRBV29-1 to TRBJ1-2; perhaps TRBD1 as D (5 bases). The CDR3 covers 13 residues. V lost 4 bases to trimming and J lost 6 bases, with 15 bases between them. Per the germline V gene, CDR1 is SQVTM and CDR2 is ANQGSEA. The CDR3 sequence is CSVGRDVVDGYTF. CDR3 nucleotide sequence: TGCAGCGTTGGCAGGGATGTTGTGGATGGCTACACCTTC.

This CDR3 reads CASSGYSGAEQFF. CDR3 sequence (DNA): TGTGCCAGCAGCGGCTATAGCGGGGCCGAGCAGTTCTTC. The chain combines TRBV7-9 with TRBJ2-1, with TRBD2 identical over 8 bases. The junction had 7 bases not matched to a gene; V was cut back by 5 bases and J by 10 bases. In germline, CDR1 is SEHNR, CDR2 FQNEAQ (reference sequence). CDR3 length: 13 amino acids.

The chain carries TRBV4-3 and TRBJ1-1, with D possibly being TRBD1 (5 bases). V was pared by 4 bases and J by 4 bases, with 13 bases between. The CDR3 sequence is 14 residues long. Germline V lookup: CDR1 LGHNA, CDR2 YSLEER. DNA of the CDR3: TGCGCCAGCAGCCCAGAGAGTAGGGGCACTGAAGCTTTCTTT. Amino acids: CASSPESRGTEAFF.

The chain has TRBV5-1 and TRBJ2-2; 8 bases line up with TRBD1. Trimming took 4 bases from V and 1 from J; bases not matched to a gene: 3. The germline V gene encodes CDR1 SGHRS and CDR2 YFSETQ. This CDR3 comprises 15 residues. CDR3 sequence: CASSPDRGNTGELFF. The CDR3 DNA is TGCGCCAGCAGCCCCGACAGGGGGAACACCGGGGAGCTGTTTTTT. The entire variable domain, with the rest obtained from reference TRBV5-1 and TRBJ2-2, is as follows: KAGVTQTPRYLIKTRGQQVTLSCSPISGHRSVSWYQQTPGQGLQFLFEYFSETQRNKGNFPGRFSGRQFSNSRSEMNVSTLELGDSALYLCASSPDRGNTGELFFGEGSRLTVL.

This rearrangement joins TRBV28 to TRBJ2-7; TRBD2 might be the D (5 bases). V was cut by 5 bases and J by 3 bases, with 14 bases left in between. The CDR3 contains 14 residues. Germline V gene sequence: CDR1 MDHEN, CDR2 SYDVKM. CDR3 residues: CASSLADGIYEQYF. CDR3 bases: TGTGCCAGCAGTCTAGCTGACGGAATCTACGAGCAGTACTTC.

V is TRBV18 and J is TRBJ1-2; D gene uncertain. V lost 2 bases to trimming and J lost 6 bases, with 16 bases between them. Germline V gives CDR1 KGHSH, CDR2 LQKENI. The CDR3 totals 15 residues. CDR3 region: CASSPREGSIDGYTF. The CDR3 nucleotides read TGTGCCAGCTCACCAAGGGAGGGTAGTATCGATGGCTACACCTTC.

This chain connects TRBV5-1 to TRBJ2-5; tentatively, D is TRBD1 (5 bases). The CDR3 runs to 14 residues. CDR1 and CDR2 (germline): SGHRS, YFSETQ. The V and J ends lost 4 bases and 7 bases respectively, with 17 bases between them. The CDR3 sequence: CASSPGHVEGTQYF. The DNA for the CDR3 is TGCGCCAGCAGCCCTGGACACGTGGAAGGGACCCAGTACTTC.

V and J are TRBV7-3 and TRBJ2-2; 7 nucleotides match TRBD1. The germline gives CDR1 SGHTA, CDR2 FQGTGA. The CDR3 has 15 amino acids. V shed 4 bases and J 6 bases; nucleotides not matched to a gene: 8. CDR3 region: CASSSGQARAGELFF. As DNA, the CDR3 is TGTGCCAGCAGCTCCGGACAGGCAAGGGCCGGGGAGCTGTTTTTT. The variable domain in full, completed from reference TRBV7-3 and TRBJ2-2, reads GAGVSQTPSNKVTEKGKYVELRCDPISGHTALYWYRQSLGQGPEFLIYFQGTGAADDSGLPNDRFFAVRPEGSVSTLKIQRTERGDSAVYLCASSSGQARAGELFFGEGSRLTVL.